The rows below give T cell receptor beta chains drawn from one sample of a study of blood T cell repertoires in COVID-19. The repertoire was sequenced with immunoSEQ multiplex PCR; TCRdb's copy has only in-frame clones and lacks some. The sample yields some 70,000 clones, around 83% seen once. Sequencing was done on a sample of peripheral blood. These receptors originate from a man aged 45-65 years with active COVID-19. CDR3s include the opening cysteine and the closing phenylalanine or tryptophan. Each record gives: V gene, clone size, J gene, D gene, CDR3 DNA, CDR3 protein. D genes are given only for firm matches. Expanded clones get a size class; other rows say once, few or many, or leave the size out.

TRBV6-1	once	TRBJ1-1	.	TGTGCCAGCAGTGAAGATGAGGGGAACACTGAAGCTTTCTTT	CASSEDEGNTEAFF
TRBV21-1	.	TRBJ1-1	.	TGTGCCAGCAGCAAAGAGGCCAGGGGCACTGAAGCTTTCTTT	CASSKEARGTEAFF
TRBV9	once	TRBJ2-1	TRBD2	TGTGCCAGCAGCGTCGGCGGGGGGAGGGGTGAGCAGTTCTTC	CASSVGGGRGEQFF
TRBV6-5	.	TRBJ1-3	.	TGTGCCAGCAGCATGACTCCTTCGGACACCATATATTTT	CASSMTPSDTIYF
TRBV2	.	TRBJ2-5	.	TGTGCCAGCAGTGACGCTAGCTCACAGACCCAGTACTTC	CASSDASSQTQYF
TRBV5-1	few	TRBJ1-2	.	TGCGCCAGCAGCTTGGATAGCACTAACTATGGCTACACCTTC	CASSLDSTNYGYTF
TRBV3-1/TRBV3-2	.	TRBJ2-3	TRBD2	TGTGCCAGCAGCCAAGATTGGGAGGGGGATACGCAGTATTTT	CASSQDWEGDTQYF
TRBV6-6	.	TRBJ1-4	TRBD1	TGTGCCAGCAGACCCGGGACAGGGGTGCTGGAACTGTTTTTT	CASRPGTGVLELFF
TRBV7-9	few	TRBJ2-1	TRBD2	TGTGCCAGCAGCTTAGTGGGGCGGGAGGGCCAAGATGAGCAGTTCTTC	CASSLVGREGQDEQFF
TRBV11-2	few	TRBJ1-1	.	TGTGCCAGCAGCTTAGGGGGAGTTGGAGCTTTCTTT	CASSLGGVGAFF
TRBV6-1	.	TRBJ2-2	TRBD2	TGTGCCAGCAGTGAAATAACTAGCGGGGCCGGGGAGCTGTTTTTT	CASSEITSGAGELFF
TRBV6-1	.	TRBJ2-3	TRBD2	TGTGCCAGCAGTGCGCTAATCCGACTAGCGGGGGGCACAGATACGCAGTATTTT	CASSALIRLAGGTDTQYF
TRBV19	.	TRBJ2-7	TRBD1	TGTGCCAGTAGGGGGACAGGGGTAGCCTCCTACGAGCAGTACTTC	CASRGTGVASYEQYF
TRBV12-5	.	TRBJ1-1	TRBD1	TGTGCCGGTAACAGGGACAGGCTGAACACTGAAGCTTTCTTT	CAGNRDRLNTEAFF